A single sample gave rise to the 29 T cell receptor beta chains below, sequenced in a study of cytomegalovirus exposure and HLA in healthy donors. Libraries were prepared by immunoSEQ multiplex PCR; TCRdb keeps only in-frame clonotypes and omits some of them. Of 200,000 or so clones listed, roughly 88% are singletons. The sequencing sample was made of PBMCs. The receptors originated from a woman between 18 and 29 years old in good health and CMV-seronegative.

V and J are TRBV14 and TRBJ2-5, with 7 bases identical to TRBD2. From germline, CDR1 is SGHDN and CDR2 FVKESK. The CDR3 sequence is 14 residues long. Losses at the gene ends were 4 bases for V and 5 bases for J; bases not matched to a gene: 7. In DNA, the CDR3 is TGTGCCAGCAGCCCCTCTAGCGGCGGGGAGACCCAGTACTTC. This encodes CASSPSSGGETQYF.

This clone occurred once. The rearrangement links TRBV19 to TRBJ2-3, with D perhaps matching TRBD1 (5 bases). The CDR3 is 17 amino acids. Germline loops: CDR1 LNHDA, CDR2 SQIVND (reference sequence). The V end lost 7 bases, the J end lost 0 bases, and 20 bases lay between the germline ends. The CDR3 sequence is CASNDGALSGSTDTQYF. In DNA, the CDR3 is TGTGCCAGTAACGATGGGGCTTTGTCGGGTAGCACAGATACGCAGTATTTT. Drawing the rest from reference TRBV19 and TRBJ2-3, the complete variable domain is DGGITQSPKYLFRKEGQNVTLSCEQNLNHDAMYWYRQDPGQGLRLIYYSQIVNDFQKGDIAEGYSVSREKKESFPLTVTSAQKNPTAFYLCASNDGALSGSTDTQYFGPGTRLTVL.

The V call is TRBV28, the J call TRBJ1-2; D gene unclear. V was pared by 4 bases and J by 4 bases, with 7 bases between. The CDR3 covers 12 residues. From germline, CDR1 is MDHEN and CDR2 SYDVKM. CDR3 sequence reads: CASSSPLYGYTF. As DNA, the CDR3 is TGTGCCAGCAGTTCCCCCCTCTATGGCTACACCTTC.

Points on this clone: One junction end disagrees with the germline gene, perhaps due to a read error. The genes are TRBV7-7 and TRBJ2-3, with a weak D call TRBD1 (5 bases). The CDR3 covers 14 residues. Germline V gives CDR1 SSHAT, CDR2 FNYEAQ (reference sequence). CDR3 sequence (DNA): TGTGCTAGCAGCTTAGACAGTAGCACAGATACGCAGTATTTT. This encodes CASSLDSSTDTQYF.

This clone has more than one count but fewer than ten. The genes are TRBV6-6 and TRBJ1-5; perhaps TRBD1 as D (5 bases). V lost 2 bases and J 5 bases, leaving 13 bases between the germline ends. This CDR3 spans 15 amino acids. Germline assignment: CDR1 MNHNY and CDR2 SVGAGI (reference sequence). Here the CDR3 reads CASSYMQGLDQPQHF. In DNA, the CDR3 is TGTGCCAGCAGTTACATGCAGGGTCTGGATCAGCCCCAGCATTTT.

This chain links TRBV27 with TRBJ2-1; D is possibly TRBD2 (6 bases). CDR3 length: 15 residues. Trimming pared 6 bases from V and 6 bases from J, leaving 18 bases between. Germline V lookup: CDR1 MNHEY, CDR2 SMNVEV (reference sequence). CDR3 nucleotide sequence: TGTGCCAGCAGCTCAAGGGACGCGGGGAGCAATGAGCAGTTCTTC. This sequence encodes CASSSRDAGSNEQFF.

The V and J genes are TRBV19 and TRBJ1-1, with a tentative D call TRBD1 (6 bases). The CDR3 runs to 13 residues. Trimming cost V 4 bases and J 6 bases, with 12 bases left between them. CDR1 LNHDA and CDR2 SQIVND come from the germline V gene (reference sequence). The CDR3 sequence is CASSTQGSPEAFF. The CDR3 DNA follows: TGTGCCAGTAGTACGCAGGGGAGCCCTGAAGCTTTCTTT.

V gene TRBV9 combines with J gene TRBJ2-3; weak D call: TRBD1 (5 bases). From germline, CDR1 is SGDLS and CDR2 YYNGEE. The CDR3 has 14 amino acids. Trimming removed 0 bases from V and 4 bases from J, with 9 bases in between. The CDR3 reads CASSVGAGPDTQYF. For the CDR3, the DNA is TGTGCCAGCAGCGTAGGTGCAGGGCCAGATACGCAGTATTTT.

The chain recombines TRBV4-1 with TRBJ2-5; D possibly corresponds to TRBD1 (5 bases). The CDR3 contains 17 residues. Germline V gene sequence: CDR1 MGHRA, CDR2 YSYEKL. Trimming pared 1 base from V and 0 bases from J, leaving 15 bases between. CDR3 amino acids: CASSQVGAGRNQETQYF. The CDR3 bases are TGCGCCAGCAGCCAAGTAGGGGCCGGACGGAACCAAGAGACCCAGTACTTC.

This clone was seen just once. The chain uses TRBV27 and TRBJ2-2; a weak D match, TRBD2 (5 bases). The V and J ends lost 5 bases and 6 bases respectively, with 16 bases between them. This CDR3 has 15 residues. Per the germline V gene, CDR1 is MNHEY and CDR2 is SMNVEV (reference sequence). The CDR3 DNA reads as TGTGCCAGCAGTCAAGTAAGGGAGATTTCCGGGGAGCTGTTTTTT. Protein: CASSQVREISGELFF.

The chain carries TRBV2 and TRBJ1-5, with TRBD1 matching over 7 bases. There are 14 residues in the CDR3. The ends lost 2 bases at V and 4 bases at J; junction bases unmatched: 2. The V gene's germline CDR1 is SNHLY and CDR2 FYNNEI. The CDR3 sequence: CASSEQTGNQPQHF. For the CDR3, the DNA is TGTGCCAGCAGTGAACAGACAGGGAATCAGCCCCAGCATTTT.

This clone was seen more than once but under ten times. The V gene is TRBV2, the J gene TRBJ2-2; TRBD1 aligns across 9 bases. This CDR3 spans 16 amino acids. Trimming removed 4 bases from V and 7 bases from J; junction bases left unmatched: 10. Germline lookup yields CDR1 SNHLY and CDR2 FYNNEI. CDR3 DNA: TGTGCCAGCAGTGCGATACAGGGGGCGCATAGCGGGGAGCTGTTTTTT. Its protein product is CASSAIQGAHSGELFF.

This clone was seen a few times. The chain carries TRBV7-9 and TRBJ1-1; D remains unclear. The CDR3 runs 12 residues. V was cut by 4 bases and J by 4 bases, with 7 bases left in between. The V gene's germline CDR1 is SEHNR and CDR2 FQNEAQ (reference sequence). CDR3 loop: CASSYRATEAFF. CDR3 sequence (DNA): TGTGCCAGCAGCTACCGCGCCACTGAAGCTTTCTTT.

This CDR3 reads CASSHGTDRAYEQYF. DNA of the CDR3: TGTGCCAGCAGTCACGGAACCGACAGGGCCTACGAGCAGTACTTC. This chain links TRBV6-6 with TRBJ2-7; 7 positions agree with TRBD1. Per germline, CDR1 MNHNY and CDR2 SVGAGI (reference sequence). This CDR3 contains 15 residues. The J segment lost 2 bases and the V segment lost 5 bases, leaving 9 bases of the junction unmatched.

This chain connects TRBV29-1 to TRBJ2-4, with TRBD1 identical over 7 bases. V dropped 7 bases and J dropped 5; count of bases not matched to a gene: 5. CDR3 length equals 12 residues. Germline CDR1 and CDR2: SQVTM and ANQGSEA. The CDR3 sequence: CSAGTEENIQYF. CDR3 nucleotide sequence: TGCAGCGCAGGGACAGAAGAAAACATTCAGTACTTC.

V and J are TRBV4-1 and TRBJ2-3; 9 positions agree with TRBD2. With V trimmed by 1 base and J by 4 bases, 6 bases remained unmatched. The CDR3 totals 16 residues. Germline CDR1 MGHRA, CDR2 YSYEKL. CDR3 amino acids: CASSQVVAGVADTQYF. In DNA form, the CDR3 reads TGCGCCAGCAGCCAAGTGGTAGCGGGAGTAGCAGATACGCAGTATTTT.

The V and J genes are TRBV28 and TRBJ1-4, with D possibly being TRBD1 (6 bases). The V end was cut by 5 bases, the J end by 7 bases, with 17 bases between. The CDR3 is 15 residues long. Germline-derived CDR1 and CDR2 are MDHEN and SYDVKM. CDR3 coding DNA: TGTGCCAGCAGTCTCCCGGGGGGCACGGGTGAAAAACTGTTTTTT. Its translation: CASSLPGGTGEKLFF.

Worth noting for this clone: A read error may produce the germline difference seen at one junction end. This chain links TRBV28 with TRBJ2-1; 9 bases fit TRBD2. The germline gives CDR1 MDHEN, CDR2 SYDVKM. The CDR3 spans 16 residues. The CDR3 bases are TGTGCCAGCAGTTCCCCCAGGCGGGAGGGCCGCGATGACCAGTTCTTC. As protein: CASSSPRREGRDDQFF.

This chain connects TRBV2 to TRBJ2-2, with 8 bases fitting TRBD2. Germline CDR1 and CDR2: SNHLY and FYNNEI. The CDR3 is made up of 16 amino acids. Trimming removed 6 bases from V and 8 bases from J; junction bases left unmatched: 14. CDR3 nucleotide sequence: TGTGCCAGCAGATCGGGGGGGACTTCTCGAGGAGGGGAGCTGTTTTTT. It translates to CASRSGGTSRGGELFF.

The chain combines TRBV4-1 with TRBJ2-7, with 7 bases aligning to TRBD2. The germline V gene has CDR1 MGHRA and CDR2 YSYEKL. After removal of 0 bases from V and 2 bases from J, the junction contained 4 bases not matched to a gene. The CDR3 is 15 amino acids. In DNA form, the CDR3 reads TGCGCCAGCAGCCAAGACTGGCTAGCGGCCTACGAGCAGTACTTC. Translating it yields CASSQDWLAAYEQYF.

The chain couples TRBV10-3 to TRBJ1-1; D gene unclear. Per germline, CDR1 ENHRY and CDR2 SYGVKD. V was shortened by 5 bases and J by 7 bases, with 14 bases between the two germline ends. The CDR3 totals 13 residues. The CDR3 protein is CAISLSRTSEAFF. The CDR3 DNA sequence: TGTGCCATCAGTTTATCCAGAACAAGTGAAGCTTTCTTT.

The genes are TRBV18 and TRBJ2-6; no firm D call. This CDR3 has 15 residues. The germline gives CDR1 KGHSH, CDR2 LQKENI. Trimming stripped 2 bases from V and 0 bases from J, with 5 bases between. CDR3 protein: CASSPISSGANVLTF. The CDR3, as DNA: TGTGCCAGCTCACCAATCAGCTCTGGGGCCAACGTCCTGACTTTC.

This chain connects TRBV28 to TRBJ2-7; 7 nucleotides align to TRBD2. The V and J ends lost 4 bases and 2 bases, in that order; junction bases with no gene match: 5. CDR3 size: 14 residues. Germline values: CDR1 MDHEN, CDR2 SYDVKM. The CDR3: CASSSGTNPYEQYF. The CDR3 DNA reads TGTGCCAGCAGTTCCGGGACTAACCCCTACGAGCAGTACTTC.

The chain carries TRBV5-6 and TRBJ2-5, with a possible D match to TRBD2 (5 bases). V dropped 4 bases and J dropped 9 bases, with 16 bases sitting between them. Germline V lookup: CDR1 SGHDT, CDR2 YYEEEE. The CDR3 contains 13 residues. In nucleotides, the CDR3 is TGTGCCAGCAGCCGGACTGCAGGTGGGGCCCAGTACTTC. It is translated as CASSRTAGGAQYF.

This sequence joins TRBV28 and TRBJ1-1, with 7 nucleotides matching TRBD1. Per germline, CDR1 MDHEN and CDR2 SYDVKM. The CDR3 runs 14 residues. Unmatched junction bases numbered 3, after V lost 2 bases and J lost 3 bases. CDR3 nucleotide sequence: TGTGCCAGCAGTTTAGGGACAGCTTACACTGAAGCTTTCTTT. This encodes CASSLGTAYTEAFF.

The CDR3 nucleotides read TGTGCCAGTAGCTCGGGGGTGGTTTCCCCCGGAGCTTTCTTT. This translates into CASSSGVVSPGAFF. The V call is TRBV19, the J call TRBJ1-1; possible D gene TRBD1, 5 bases. With 6 bases removed from V and 10 bases from J, the gap between germline ends came to 21 bases. From germline, CDR1 is LNHDA and CDR2 SQIVND (reference sequence). CDR3 length: 14 amino acids.

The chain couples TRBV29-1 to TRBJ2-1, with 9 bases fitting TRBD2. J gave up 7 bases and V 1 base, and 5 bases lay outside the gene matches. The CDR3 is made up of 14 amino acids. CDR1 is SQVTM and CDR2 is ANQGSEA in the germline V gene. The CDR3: CSVEGLAEANEQFF. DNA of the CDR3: TGCAGCGTTGAAGGACTAGCGGAGGCTAATGAGCAGTTCTTC.

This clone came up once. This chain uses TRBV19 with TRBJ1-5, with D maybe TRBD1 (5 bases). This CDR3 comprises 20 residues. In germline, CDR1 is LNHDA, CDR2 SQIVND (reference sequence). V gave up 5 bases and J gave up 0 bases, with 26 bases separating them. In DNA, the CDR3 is TGTGCCAGTAGTGAGCGATCAAAAAACATGGGGCCTACTAGCAATCAGCCCCAGCATTTT. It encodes CASSERSKNMGPTSNQPQHF.

The CDR3 sequence is CAWSRDNSYEQYF. CDR3 bases: TGTGCCTGGAGCCGGGACAACTCCTACGAGCAGTACTTC. The chain combines TRBV30 with TRBJ2-7, with D maybe TRBD1 (6 bases). The CDR3 is 13 amino acids. CDR1 is GTSNPN, CDR2 SVGIG, per germline (reference sequence). The V end was cut by 3 bases, the J end by 0 bases, with 9 bases between.